These 17 T cell receptor beta chains were all obtained from the same sample, sequenced in a study of blood T cell repertoires in COVID-19. TCRdb's table, derived via immunoSEQ multiplex PCR, lists solely in-frame clones and lacks some. Among under 400,000 clones listed, 88% were seen once. Sequencing was carried out using peripheral blood. The receptor set was obtained from a woman in her thirties with COVID-19, enrolled during active disease.

The CDR3 nucleotides are TGTGCCAGCAGCCAGTGGACAGGTAACACTGAAGCTTTCTTT. Translation: CASSQWTGNTEAFF. The V gene is TRBV3-1 (or the pseudogene TRBV3-2), the J gene TRBJ1-1; 7 bases fit TRBD1. CDR3 length: 14 amino acids. Germline loops: CDR1 LGHDT, CDR2 YNNKEL (reference sequence). The ends lost 3 bases at V and 2 bases at J; junction bases unmatched: 3.

The chain has TRBV6-5 and TRBJ2-3, with 11 nucleotides matching TRBD2. The CDR3 contains 14 residues. Germline CDR1 and CDR2: MNHEY and SVGAGI. V lost 6 bases to trimming and J lost 11 bases; unmatched junction nucleotides: 10. The chain's CDR3 is CASRNSGGAVKQYF. In DNA form, the CDR3 reads TGTGCCAGCAGGAATAGCGGGGGGGCGGTTAAGCAGTATTTT.

V is TRBV7-2 and J is TRBJ2-7; a possible D gene is TRBD1 (5 bases). V lost 5 bases to trimming and J lost 0 bases, with 11 bases between them. CDR1 is SGHTA, CDR2 FQGNSA, per germline. This CDR3 contains 14 residues. In DNA, the CDR3 is TGTGCCAGCAGCCAGGACATATTCTCCTACGAGCAGTACTTC. This codes for CASSQDIFSYEQYF.

The genes are TRBV5-1 and TRBJ1-1; D is ambiguous. V lost 0 bases to trimming and J lost 0 bases, with 9 bases between them. CDR1 SGHRS and CDR2 YFSETQ come from the germline V gene. The CDR3 has 15 residues. CDR3 amino acids: CASSLAAGMNTEAFF. CDR3 sequence (DNA): TGCGCCAGCAGCTTGGCAGCAGGAATGAACACTGAAGCTTTCTTT.

The chain recombines TRBV9 with TRBJ1-5; D gene ambiguous. Germline CDR1 is SGDLS and CDR2 is YYNGEE. The CDR3 has 14 amino acids. The V end lost 4 bases, the J end lost 3 bases, and 11 bases lay between the germline ends. The CDR3 reads CASSISGPNQPQHF. Here the CDR3 DNA reads TGTGCCAGCAGCATTTCGGGTCCCAATCAGCCCCAGCATTTT.

This clone has just one count. This sequence joins TRBV6-6 and TRBJ1-1, with 7 nucleotides matching TRBD1. The CDR3 loop spans 14 amino acids. The germline CDR1 and CDR2 sequences are MNHNY and SVGAGI (reference sequence). The V segment lost 6 bases and the J segment 6 bases; nucleotides outside the gene matches: 10. CDR3 nucleotide sequence: TGTGCCAGCAGGCAACAGACAGGGTCCGCTGAAGCTTTCTTT. It translates to CASRQQTGSAEAFF.

The chain combines TRBV28 with TRBJ1-6; 7 bases are a match to TRBD1. CDR1 and CDR2 from the germline V gene are MDHEN and SYDVKM. This CDR3 contains 13 residues. V trimming: 5 bases; J trimming: 10 bases; junction bases outside the gene matches: 5. For the CDR3, the DNA is TGTGCCAGCAGTCAGACAGGGAGCTCACCCCTCCACTTT. Amino acid sequence: CASSQTGSSPLHF.

The rearrangement joins TRBV19 to TRBJ1-1; D ambiguous. Germline-derived CDR1 and CDR2 are LNHDA and SQIVND (reference sequence). Between the trimmed V and J ends, which lost 1 base and 1 base, there was a span of 7 bases. CDR3 length: 14 amino acids. The CDR3 loop reads CASSIGHPNTEAFF. As DNA, the CDR3 is TGTGCCAGTAGTATAGGACACCCGAACACTGAAGCTTTCTTT. Full variable domain (rest looked up from reference TRBV19 and TRBJ1-1): DGGITQSPKYLFRKEGQNVTLSCEQNLNHDAMYWYRQDPGQGLRLIYYSQIVNDFQKGDIAEGYSVSREKKESFPLTVTSAQKNPTAFYLCASSIGHPNTEAFFGQGTRLTVV.

The chain couples TRBV5-4 to TRBJ2-3; D perhaps matches TRBD1 (5 bases). The germline gives CDR1 SGHNT, CDR2 YYREEE (reference sequence). The CDR3 covers 14 residues. Trimming pared 3 bases from V and 2 bases from J, leaving 10 bases between. Here the CDR3 DNA reads TGTGCCAGCAGCTCGGACACCTCCACAGATACGCAGTATTTT. Its protein product is CASSSDTSTDTQYF.

The chain combines TRBV6-1 with TRBJ1-2; 8 bases are shared with TRBD1. Germline V CDR1 and CDR2: MNHNS, SASEGT. The CDR3 totals 17 residues. The V and J ends lost 4 bases and 2 bases, in that order; junction bases with no gene match: 12. The CDR3 spells CASSGDRQFSPNYGYTF. The CDR3 DNA follows: TGTGCCAGCAGTGGGGACAGGCAATTCTCCCCCAACTATGGCTACACCTTC.

The V call is TRBV6-5, the J call TRBJ2-5, with 9 bases aligning to TRBD2. The V gene's germline CDR1 is MNHEY and CDR2 SVGAGI. This CDR3 has 15 residues. Unmatched junction bases numbered 9, after V lost 8 bases and J lost 2 bases. The CDR3 region has the DNA TGTGCCAGCGGTTGGGAAGCGGGGGGACAAGAGACCCAGTACTTC. Protein: CASGWEAGGQETQYF.

This chain links TRBV3-1 (or the pseudogene TRBV3-2) with TRBJ2-2; TRBD2 is a possible D gene (6 bases). In germline, CDR1 is LGHDT, CDR2 YNNKEL (reference sequence). The CDR3 contains 15 residues. V was pared by 4 bases and J by 9 bases, with 18 bases between. CDR3 in amino acids: CASSLSGSLYRELFF. In nucleotides, the CDR3 is TGTGCCAGCAGCCTCTCCGGGAGCTTGTACCGGGAGCTGTTTTTT.

V gene TRBV7-2 combines with J gene TRBJ1-5; D is ambiguous. This CDR3 spans 13 amino acids. Trimming took 5 bases from V and 5 from J, leaving 10 bases between them. The germline CDR1 and CDR2 sequences are SGHTA and FQGNSA. The CDR3: CASSPGGDQPQHF. The CDR3 nucleotides are TGTGCCAGCAGCCCAGGAGGTGATCAGCCCCAGCATTTT. Full variable domain (remainder filled in from reference TRBV7-2 and TRBJ1-5): GAGVSQSPSNKVTEKGKDVELRCDPISGHTALYWYRQSLGQGLEFLIYFQGNSAPDKSGLPSDRFSAERTGGSVSTLTIQRTQQEDSAVYLCASSPGGDQPQHFGDGTRLSIL.

This clone was seen a few times. The chain's CDR3 is CSARAGYEQYV. The CDR3 DNA follows: TGCAGTGCTAGGGCTGGCTACGAGCAGTACGTC. This chain joins TRBV20-1 and TRBJ2-7, with no clear D. V shed 3 bases and J shed 3 bases, with 6 bases lying between them. Germline assignment: CDR1 DFQATT and CDR2 SNEGSKA (reference sequence). CDR3 size: 11 residues.

The chain couples TRBV30 to TRBJ1-4; D not resolved. The CDR3 sequence is 15 residues long. Germline V CDR1 and CDR2: GTSNPN, SVGIG (reference sequence). The germline V and J ends were trimmed by 0 bases and 10 bases, with 18 bases remaining between them. The CDR3 region has the DNA TGTGCCTGGAGTGTACATAGACCTCCCACGGGAAAACTGTTTTTT. Amino acid sequence: CAWSVHRPPTGKLFF.

Here the CDR3 reads CASSLVRARANTEAFF. The CDR3 DNA reads as TGTGCCAGCAGCTTAGTCCGGGCCAGGGCGAACACTGAAGCTTTCTTT. V gene TRBV11-1 combines with J gene TRBJ1-1; possible D gene TRBD1, 5 bases. CDR3 length equals 16 residues. The germline V gene encodes CDR1 SGHAT and CDR2 FQDESV (reference sequence). Trimming took 1 base from V and 1 from J, leaving 13 bases between them.

The chain employs TRBV4-2 and TRBJ2-7, with a weak D call TRBD2 (7 bases). Germline V lookup: CDR1 LGHNA, CDR2 YNFKEQ. Trimming pared 0 bases from V and 4 bases from J, leaving 16 bases between. The CDR3 extends over 16 amino acids. Here the CDR3 DNA reads TGTGCCAGCAGCCAAGACTTGGGGGGGGGCCAGTACGAGCAGTACTTC. It is translated as CASSQDLGGGQYEQYF.